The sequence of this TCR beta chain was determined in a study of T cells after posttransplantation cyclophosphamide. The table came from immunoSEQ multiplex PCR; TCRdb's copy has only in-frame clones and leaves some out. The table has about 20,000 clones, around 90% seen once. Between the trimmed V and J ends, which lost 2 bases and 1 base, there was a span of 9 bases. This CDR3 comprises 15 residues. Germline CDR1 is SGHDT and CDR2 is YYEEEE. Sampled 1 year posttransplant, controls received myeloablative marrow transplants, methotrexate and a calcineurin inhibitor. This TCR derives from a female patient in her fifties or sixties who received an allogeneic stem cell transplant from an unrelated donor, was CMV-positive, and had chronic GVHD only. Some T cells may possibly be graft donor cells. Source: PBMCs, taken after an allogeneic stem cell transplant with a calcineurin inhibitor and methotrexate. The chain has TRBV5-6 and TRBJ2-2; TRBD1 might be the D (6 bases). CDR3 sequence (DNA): TGTGCCAGCAGCTTCGGGACACTGAACACCGGGGAGCTGTTTTTT. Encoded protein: CASSFGTLNTGELFF.